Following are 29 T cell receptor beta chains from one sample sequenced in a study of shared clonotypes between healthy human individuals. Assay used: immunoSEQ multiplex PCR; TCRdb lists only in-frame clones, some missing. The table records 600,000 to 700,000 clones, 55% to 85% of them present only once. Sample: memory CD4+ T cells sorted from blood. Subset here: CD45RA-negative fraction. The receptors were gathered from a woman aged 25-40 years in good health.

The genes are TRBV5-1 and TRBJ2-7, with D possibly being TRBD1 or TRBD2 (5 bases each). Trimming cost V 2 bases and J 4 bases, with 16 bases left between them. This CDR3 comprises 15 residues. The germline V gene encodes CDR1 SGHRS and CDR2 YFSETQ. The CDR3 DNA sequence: TGCGCCAGCAGCTTCAGTTTGGGACGGGTTTACGAGCAGTACTTC. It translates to CASSFSLGRVYEQYF.

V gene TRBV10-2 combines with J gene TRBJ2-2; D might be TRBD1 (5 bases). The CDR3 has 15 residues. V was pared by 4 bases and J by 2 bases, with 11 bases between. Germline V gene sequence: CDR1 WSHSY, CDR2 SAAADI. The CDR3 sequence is CASSAQDPNTGELFF. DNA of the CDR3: TGCGCCAGCAGTGCACAGGACCCAAACACCGGGGAGCTGTTTTTT.

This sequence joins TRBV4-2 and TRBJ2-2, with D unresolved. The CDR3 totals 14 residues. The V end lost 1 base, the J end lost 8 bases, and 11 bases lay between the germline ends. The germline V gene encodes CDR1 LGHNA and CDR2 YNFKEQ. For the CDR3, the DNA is TGTGCCAGCAGCCAAGTGGGCAATTCGGGGGAGCTGTTTTTT. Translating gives CASSQVGNSGELFF.

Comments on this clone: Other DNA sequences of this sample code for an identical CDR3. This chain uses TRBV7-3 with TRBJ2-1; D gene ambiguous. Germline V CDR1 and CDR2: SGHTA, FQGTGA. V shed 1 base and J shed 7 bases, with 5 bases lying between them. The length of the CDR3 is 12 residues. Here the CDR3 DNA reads TGTGCCAGCAGCTTAAGGGGAAATGAGCAGTTCTTC. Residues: CASSLRGNEQFF.

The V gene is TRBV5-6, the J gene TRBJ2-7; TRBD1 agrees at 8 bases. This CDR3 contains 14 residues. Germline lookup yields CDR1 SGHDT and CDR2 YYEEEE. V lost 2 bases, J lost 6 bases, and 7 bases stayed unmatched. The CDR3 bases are TGTGCCAGCAGCTTTTATGAGACAGGGGTCGAGCAGTACTTC. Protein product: CASSFYETGVEQYF.

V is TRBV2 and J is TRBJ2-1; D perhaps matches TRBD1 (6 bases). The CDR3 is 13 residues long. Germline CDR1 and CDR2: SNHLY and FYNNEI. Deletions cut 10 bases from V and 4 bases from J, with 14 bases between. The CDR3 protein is CATLKDRYNEQFF. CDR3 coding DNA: TGTGCCACCTTAAAGGACAGATACAATGAGCAGTTCTTC.

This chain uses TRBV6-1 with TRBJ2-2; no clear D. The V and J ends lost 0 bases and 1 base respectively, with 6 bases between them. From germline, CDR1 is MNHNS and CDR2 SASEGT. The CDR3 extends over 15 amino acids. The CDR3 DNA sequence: TGTGCCAGCAGTGAAGCGGGAATGAACACCGGGGAGCTGTTTTTT. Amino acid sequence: CASSEAGMNTGELFF.

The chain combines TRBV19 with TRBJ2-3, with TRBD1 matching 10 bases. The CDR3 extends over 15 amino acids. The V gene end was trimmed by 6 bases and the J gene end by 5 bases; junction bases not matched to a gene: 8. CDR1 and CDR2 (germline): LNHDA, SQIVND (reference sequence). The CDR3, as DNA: TGTGCCAGTAGGGGAACCGGGACAGGGGAAGATACGCAGTATTTT. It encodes CASRGTGTGEDTQYF.

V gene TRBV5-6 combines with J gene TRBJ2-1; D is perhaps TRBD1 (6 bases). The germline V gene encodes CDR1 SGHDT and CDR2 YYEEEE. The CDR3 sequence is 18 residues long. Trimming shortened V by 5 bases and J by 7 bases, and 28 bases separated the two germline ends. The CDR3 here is CASRPRKLSGTSFNEQFF. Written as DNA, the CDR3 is TGTGCCAGCAGGCCCCGGAAGTTATCCGGGACATCTTTTAATGAGCAGTTCTTC.

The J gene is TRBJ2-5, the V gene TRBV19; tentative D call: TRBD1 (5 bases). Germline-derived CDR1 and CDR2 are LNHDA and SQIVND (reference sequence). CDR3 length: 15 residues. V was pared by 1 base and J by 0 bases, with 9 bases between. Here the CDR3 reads CASSIVPGNQETQYF. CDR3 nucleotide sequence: TGTGCCAGTAGTATAGTCCCAGGGAACCAAGAGACCCAGTACTTC.

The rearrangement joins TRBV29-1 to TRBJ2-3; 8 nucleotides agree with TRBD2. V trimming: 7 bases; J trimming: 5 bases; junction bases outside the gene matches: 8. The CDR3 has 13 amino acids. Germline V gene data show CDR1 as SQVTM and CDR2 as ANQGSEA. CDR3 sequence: CSGAREGGDTQYF. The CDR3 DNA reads TGCAGCGGGGCCCGGGAGGGGGGAGATACGCAGTATTTT.

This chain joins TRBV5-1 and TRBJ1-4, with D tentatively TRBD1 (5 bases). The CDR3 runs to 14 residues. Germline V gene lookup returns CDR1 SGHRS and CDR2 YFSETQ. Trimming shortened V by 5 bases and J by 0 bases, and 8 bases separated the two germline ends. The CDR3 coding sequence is TGCGCCAGCAGGGTACAGGCAACTAATGAAAAACTGTTTTTT. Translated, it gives CASRVQATNEKLFF.

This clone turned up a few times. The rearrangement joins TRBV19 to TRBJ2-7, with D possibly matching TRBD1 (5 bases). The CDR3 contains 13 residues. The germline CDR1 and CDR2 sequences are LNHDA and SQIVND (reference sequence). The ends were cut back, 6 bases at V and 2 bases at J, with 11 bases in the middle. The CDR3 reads CASSRADTYEQYF. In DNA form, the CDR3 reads TGTGCCAGTAGCCGTGCGGACACCTACGAGCAGTACTTC.

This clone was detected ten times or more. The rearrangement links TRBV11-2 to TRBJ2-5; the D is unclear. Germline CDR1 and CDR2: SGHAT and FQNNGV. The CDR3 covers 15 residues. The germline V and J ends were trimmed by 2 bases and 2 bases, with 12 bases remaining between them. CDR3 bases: TGTGCCAGCAGCTTATCTATGGCAGCACAAGAGACCCAGTACTTC. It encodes CASSLSMAAQETQYF.

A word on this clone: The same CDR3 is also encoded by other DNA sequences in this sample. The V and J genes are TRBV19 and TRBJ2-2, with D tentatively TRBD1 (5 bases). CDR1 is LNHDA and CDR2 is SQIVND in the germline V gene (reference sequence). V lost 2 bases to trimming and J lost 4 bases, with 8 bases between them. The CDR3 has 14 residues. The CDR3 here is CASSIRGVTGELFF. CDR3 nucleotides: TGTGCCAGTAGTATAAGGGGTGTCACCGGGGAGCTGTTTTTT.

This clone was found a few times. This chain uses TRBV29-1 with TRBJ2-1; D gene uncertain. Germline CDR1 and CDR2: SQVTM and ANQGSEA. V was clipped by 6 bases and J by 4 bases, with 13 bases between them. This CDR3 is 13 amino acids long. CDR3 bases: TGCAGCGTCGGGTCAAGCCAGTACAATGAGCAGTTCTTC. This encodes CSVGSSQYNEQFF.

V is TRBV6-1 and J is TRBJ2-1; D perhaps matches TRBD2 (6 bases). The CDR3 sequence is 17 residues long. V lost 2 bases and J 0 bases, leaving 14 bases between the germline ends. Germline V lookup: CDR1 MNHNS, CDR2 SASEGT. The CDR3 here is CASSERAGWSSYNEQFF. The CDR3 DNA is TGTGCCAGCAGTGAACGGGCGGGATGGAGCTCCTACAATGAGCAGTTCTTC.

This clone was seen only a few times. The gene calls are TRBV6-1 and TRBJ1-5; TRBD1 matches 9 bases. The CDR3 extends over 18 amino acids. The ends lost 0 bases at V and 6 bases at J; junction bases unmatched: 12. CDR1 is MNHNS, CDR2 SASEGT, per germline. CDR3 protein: CASSEAWGQGGRSQPQHF. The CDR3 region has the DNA TGTGCCAGCAGTGAAGCGTGGGGACAGGGAGGGAGAAGTCAGCCCCAGCATTTT.

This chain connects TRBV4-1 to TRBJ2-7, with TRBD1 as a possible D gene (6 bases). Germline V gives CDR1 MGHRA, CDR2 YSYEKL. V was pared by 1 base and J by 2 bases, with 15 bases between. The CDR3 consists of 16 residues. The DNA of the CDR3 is TGCGCCAGCAGCCAAGTGGGCCGGACAGCTACCTACGAGCAGTACTTC. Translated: CASSQVGRTATYEQYF.

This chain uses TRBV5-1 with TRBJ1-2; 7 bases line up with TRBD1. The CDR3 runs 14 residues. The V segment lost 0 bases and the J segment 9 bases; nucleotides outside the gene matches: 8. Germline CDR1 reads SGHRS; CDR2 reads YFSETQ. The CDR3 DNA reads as TGCGCCAGCAGCTTGGACCCGGCAGGGGGGAGCTACACCTTC. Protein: CASSLDPAGGSYTF. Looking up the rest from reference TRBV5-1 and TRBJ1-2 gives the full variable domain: KAGVTQTPRYLIKTRGQQVTLSCSPISGHRSVSWYQQTPGQGLQFLFEYFSETQRNKGNFPGRFSGRQFSNSRSEMNVSTLELGDSALYLCASSLDPAGGSYTFGSGTRLTVV.

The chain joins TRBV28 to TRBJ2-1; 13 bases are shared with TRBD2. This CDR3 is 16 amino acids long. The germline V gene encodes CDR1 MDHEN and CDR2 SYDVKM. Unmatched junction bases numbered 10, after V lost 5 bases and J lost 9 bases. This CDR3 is CASSLQRTSGSIEQFF. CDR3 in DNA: TGTGCCAGCAGTCTGCAACGGACTAGCGGGAGCATTGAGCAGTTCTTC.

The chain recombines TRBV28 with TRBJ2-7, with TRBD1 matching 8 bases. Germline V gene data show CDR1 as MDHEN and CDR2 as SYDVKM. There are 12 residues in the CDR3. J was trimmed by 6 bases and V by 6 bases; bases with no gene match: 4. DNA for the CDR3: TGTGCCAGCAGCAGGGGGACAGGCGAGCAGTACTTC. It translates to CASSRGTGEQYF.

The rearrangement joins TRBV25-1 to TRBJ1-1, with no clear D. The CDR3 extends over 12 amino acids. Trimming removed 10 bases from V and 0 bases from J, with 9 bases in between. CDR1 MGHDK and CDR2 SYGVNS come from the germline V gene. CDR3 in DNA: TGTGCCATCGACCGGTTGAACACTGAAGCTTTCTTT. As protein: CAIDRLNTEAFF. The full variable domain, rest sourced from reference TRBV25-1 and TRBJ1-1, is EADIYQTPRYLVIGTGKKITLECSQTMGHDKMYWYQQDPGMELHLIHYSYGVNSTEKGDLSSESTVSRIRTEHFPLTLESARPSHTSQYLCAIDRLNTEAFFGQGTRLTVV.

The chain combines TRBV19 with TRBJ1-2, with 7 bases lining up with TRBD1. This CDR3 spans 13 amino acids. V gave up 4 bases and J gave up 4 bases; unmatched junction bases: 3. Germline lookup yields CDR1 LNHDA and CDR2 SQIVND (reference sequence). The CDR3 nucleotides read TGTGCCAGTAGTACCCGGGACAGCTATGGCTACACCTTC. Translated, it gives CASSTRDSYGYTF. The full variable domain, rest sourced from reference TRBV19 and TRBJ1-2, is DGGITQSPKYLFRKEGQNVTLSCEQNLNHDAMYWYRQDPGQGLRLIYYSQIVNDFQKGDIAEGYSVSREKKESFPLTVTSAQKNPTAFYLCASSTRDSYGYTFGSGTRLTVV.

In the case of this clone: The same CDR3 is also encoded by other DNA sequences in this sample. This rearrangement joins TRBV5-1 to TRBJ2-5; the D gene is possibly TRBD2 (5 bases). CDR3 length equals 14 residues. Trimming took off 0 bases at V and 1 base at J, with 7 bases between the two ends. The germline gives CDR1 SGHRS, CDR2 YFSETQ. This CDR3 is CASSLGTSQETQYF. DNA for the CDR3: TGCGCCAGCAGCTTGGGGACTTCCCAAGAGACCCAGTACTTC.

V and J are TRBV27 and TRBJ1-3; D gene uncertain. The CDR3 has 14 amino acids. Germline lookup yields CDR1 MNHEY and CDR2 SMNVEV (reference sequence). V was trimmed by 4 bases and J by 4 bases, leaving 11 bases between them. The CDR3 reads CASSSPGSGNTIYF. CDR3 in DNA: TGTGCCAGCAGTTCCCCCGGATCCGGAAACACCATATATTTT.

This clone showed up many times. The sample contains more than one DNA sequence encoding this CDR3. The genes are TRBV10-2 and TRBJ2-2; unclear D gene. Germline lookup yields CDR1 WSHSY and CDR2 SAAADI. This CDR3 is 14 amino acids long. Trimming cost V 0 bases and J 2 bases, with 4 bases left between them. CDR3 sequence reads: CASSESSNTGELFF. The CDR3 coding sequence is TGCGCCAGCAGTGAGTCGAGCAACACCGGGGAGCTGTTTTTT.

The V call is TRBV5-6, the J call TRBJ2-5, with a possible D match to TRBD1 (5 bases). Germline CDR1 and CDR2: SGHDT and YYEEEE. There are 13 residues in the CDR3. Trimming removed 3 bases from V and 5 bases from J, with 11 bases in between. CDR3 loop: CASSYTGPETQYF. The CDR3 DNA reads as TGTGCCAGCAGCTATACAGGTCCGGAGACCCAGTACTTC.

The CDR3 here is CASSERLAGGANEQFF. DNA for the CDR3: TGTGCCAGCTCCGAACGACTAGCGGGAGGGGCCAATGAGCAGTTCTTC. The chain carries TRBV2 and TRBJ2-1; 14 bases are a match to TRBD2. The CDR3 runs to 16 residues. V lost 8 bases, J lost 6 bases, and 9 bases stayed unmatched. Germline V lookup: CDR1 SNHLY, CDR2 FYNNEI.